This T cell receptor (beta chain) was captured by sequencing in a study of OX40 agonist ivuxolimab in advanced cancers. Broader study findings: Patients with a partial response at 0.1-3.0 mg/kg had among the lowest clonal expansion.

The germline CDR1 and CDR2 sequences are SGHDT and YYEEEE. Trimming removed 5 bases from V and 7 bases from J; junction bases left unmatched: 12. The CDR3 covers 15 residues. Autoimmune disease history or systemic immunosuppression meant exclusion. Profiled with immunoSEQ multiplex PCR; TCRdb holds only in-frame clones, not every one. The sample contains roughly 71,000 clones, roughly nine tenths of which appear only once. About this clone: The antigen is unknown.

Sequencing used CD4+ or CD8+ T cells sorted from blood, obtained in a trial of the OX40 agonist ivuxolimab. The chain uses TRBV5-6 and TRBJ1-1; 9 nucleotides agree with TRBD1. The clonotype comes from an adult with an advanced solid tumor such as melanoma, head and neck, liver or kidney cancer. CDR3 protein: CASRETRTGVDEAFF. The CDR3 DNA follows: TGTGCCAGCAGAGAGACCCGGACAGGGGTGGATGAAGCTTTCTTT.